Listed here is a single T cell receptor (beta chain). The antigen is undetermined. These data originate in a study of cytomegalovirus exposure and HLA in healthy donors. Overall study results and limits: An ancestry cluster, one associated with Asian ancestry, reportedly showed fewer N-insertions than the approximately 650-donor mean in a later analysis.

PCR amplification relied on 60 Vbeta primers (plus 13 Jbeta primers). Source study methods: Later, roughly 86 million unique TCR beta chains were counted in an analysis, and roughly 11 million of them were shared. Sequencing was performed with immunoSEQ multiplex PCR; in TCRdb, only in-frame clones are kept and a portion is missing. D and trimming were read from the DNA, whereas the V and J calls and clone size are those reported in that table. The sample includes fewer than 200,000 clones, 71% of them seen just once. Germline CDR1 SGHTS, CDR2 YDEGEE. CDR3 size: 14 residues. Trimming took off 2 bases at V and 8 bases at J, with 16 bases between the two ends.

The receptor was isolated from a girl aged 10 to 17 in good health and CMV-seronegative. The specimen was PBMCs. V is TRBV5-8 and J is TRBJ1-2, with a tentative D call TRBD1 (5 bases). The CDR3 loop reads CASSFGEGKIGYTF. As DNA, the CDR3 is TGTGCCAGCAGCTTTGGGGAGGGGAAGATCGGCTACACCTTC.